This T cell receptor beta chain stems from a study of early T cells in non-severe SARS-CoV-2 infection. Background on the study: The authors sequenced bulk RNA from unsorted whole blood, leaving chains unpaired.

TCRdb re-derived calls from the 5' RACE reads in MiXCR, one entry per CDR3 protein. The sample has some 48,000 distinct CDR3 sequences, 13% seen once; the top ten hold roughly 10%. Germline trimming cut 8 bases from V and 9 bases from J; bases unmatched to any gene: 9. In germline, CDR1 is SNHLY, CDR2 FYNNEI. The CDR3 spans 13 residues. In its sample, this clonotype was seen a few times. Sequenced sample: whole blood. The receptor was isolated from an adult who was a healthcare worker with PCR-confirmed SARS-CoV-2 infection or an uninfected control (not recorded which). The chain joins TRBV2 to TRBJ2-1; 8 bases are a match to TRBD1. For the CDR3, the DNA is TGTGCCAGCGAAGGGCAGGGGGCCGGTGAGCAGTTCTTC. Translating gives CASEGQGAGEQFF.